This T cell receptor beta chain was sequenced for a study of control samples from healthy donors and cancer patients. Germline V lookup: CDR1 SQVTM, CDR2 ANQGSEA. This CDR3 is 14 amino acids long. Trimming took 7 bases from V and 4 from J; bases not matched to a gene: 7. TCRdb keeps only in-frame clones here, not all; method: immunoSEQ multiplex PCR. The sample contains under 130,000 clones, 80% to 90% of which appear only once. The sample was blood. The V gene is TRBV29-1, the J gene TRBJ1-1; 12 bases are shared with TRBD1. This clonotype originated in a woman aged 50 to 60 in good health. CDR3 in amino acids: CSGDRGQGITEAFF. DNA for the CDR3: TGCAGCGGGGACAGGGGGCAGGGGATCACTGAAGCTTTCTTT.